Shown below are 8 T cell receptor beta chains from a single sample sequenced in a study of T cells in Graves' hyperthyroidism and ophthalmopathy. TCR beta CDR3 sequences were amplified from RNA transcripts. The HTBI primer set served for first-round RT-PCR of the TCR CDR3. Each CDR3 protein gets one entry after TCRdb re-called the multiplex PCR reads with MiXCR. The table records about 620,000 distinct CDR3 sequences, about a sixth of them present only once. The specimen was blood. Every receptor here comes from a woman younger than 45 with Graves' hyperthyroidism.

In its sample, this clonotype was seen a few times. One end of the junction does not line up with germline, which may come from a read error. The V and J genes are TRBV7-3 and TRBJ2-1; 11 bases agree with TRBD2. The CDR3 extends over 16 amino acids. Germline values: CDR1 SGHTA, CDR2 FQGTGA. In DNA, the CDR3 is TGCGCCAGCAGCCAAGGTCTCCTAGCGGGAGGTGATGAGCAGTTCTTC. It codes for CASSQGLLAGGDEQFF.

The J gene is TRBJ1-2, the V gene TRBV5-4; no clear D. V was cut by 7 bases and J by 4 bases, with 11 bases left in between. The CDR3 consists of 12 residues. The germline gives CDR1 SGHNT, CDR2 YYREEE (reference sequence). The CDR3 here is CASGSAAYGYTF. CDR3 bases: TGTGCCAGCGGCTCTGCAGCCTATGGCTACACCTTC.

Many counts were recorded for this clonotype. The chain joins TRBV3-1 to TRBJ1-2; 10 bases align to TRBD1. The CDR3 contains 15 residues. Germline CDR1 is LGHDT and CDR2 is YNNKEL (reference sequence). The ends lost 4 bases at V and 8 bases at J; junction bases unmatched: 10. CDR3 nucleotides: TGTGCCAGCAGCCTGACAGGGGGCGCGGGTCGAGGCTACACCTTC. Protein: CASSLTGGAGRGYTF.

This chain links TRBV7-3 with TRBJ1-2, with D unresolved. Deletions cut 1 base from V and 0 bases from J, with 9 bases between. This CDR3 has 15 residues. The V gene's germline CDR1 is SGHTA and CDR2 FQGTGA. CDR3 sequence reads: CASSLKPGPNYGYTF. As DNA, the CDR3 is TGTGCCAGCAGCTTAAAACCCGGGCCTAACTATGGCTACACCTTC.

This clonotype was seen repeatedly, ten times or more. The CDR3 nucleotides are TGTGCCAGCAGCTTGAGGGGCAGTCACCCCACAGATACGCAGTATTTT. It is translated as CASSLRGSHPTDTQYF. The chain couples TRBV7-3 to TRBJ2-3, with D possibly called TRBD1 or TRBD2 (5 bases each). Looked up from germline, CDR1 is SGHTA and CDR2 is FQGTGA. This CDR3 contains 16 residues. The V end was cut by 3 bases, the J end by 2 bases, with 15 bases between. Using reference TRBV7-3 and TRBJ2-3 for the parts outside the CDR3, the full variable domain is GAGVSQTPSNKVTEKGKYVELRCDPISGHTALYWYRQSLGQGPEFLIYFQGTGAADDSGLPNDRFFAVRPEGSVSTLKIQRTERGDSAVYLCASSLRGSHPTDTQYFGPGTRLTVL.

This clonotype was recorded at least ten times. V is TRBV3-1 and J is TRBJ2-7; no clear D. The V gene lost 1 base and the J gene lost 1 base, with 8 bases spanning the gap. The germline CDR1 and CDR2 sequences are LGHDT and YNNKEL (reference sequence). CDR3 size: 14 residues. The CDR3, as DNA: TGTGCCAGCAGCCAAGGAGCCCATTCCTACGAGCAGTACTTC. Residues: CASSQGAHSYEQYF.

This clonotype was found many times. The V gene is TRBV11-2, the J gene TRBJ2-1; perhaps TRBD2 as D (6 bases). Looked up from germline, CDR1 is SGHAT and CDR2 is FQNNGV. CDR3 size: 17 residues. Trimming took 3 bases from V and 2 from J, leaving 17 bases between them. The CDR3 loop reads CASSLTPGTSTYNEQFF. In DNA, the CDR3 is TGTGCCAGCAGCTTGACCCCCGGGACTTCAACCTACAATGAGCAGTTCTTC.

J is TRBJ2-5 and V is TRBV12-3 or TRBV12-4; TRBD2 matches 12 bases. The CDR3 has 15 residues. V lost 6 bases, J lost 4 bases, and 6 bases stayed unmatched. The CDR3 DNA reads TGTGCCAGCAGCCCTAGCGGGAGGGCCCTAGAGACCCAGTACTTC. This codes for CASSPSGRALETQYF.